The rows below give T cell receptor beta chains drawn from one sample of a study of T cells in Graves' hyperthyroidism and ophthalmopathy. MiXCR was run by TCRdb on the multiplex PCR reads, yielding one entry per CDR3 protein. The sample gives a few hundred thousand distinct CDR3 sequences, roughly 46% of which show up once; 7.5% to 8.5% is in the top ten. The sample comprised peripheral blood or thyroid tissue (not recorded which). All receptors come from a woman between 18 and 29 years old with Graves' hyperthyroidism. The CDR3 runs from the conserved cysteine through the conserved F or W. The order of the fields is J gene, V gene, CDR3 protein.

J: TRBJ2-7; V: TRBV20-1; CDR3: CSARLAGGQVEQYF
J: TRBJ2-1; V: TRBV7-1; CDR3: CASSSRTGEQFF
J: TRBJ1-2; V: TRBV12-3/TRBV12-4; CDR3: CASSRQGSTF
J: TRBJ1-6; V: TRBV19; CDR3: CASSVFNSPLHF
J: TRBJ1-1; V: TRBV7-8; CDR3: CASSPTYGDTEAFF
J: TRBJ2-2; V: TRBV29-1; CDR3: CSVEDPTGLGNTGELFF
J: TRBJ1-5; V: TRBV15; CDR3: CATQGQSNQPQHF
J: TRBJ2-5; V: TRBV6-5; CDR3: CASSYPRGSQYF
J: TRBJ2-7; V: TRBV12-5; CDR3: CASGRTGTSGSTYEQYF
J: TRBJ2-6; V: TRBV19; CDR3: CASARDRAGANVLTF
J: TRBJ1-1; V: TRBV10-3; CDR3: CAIRSTGDTEAFF
J: TRBJ1-2; V: TRBV15; CDR3: CATSRQSGQSDGYTF
J: TRBJ2-7; V: TRBV29-1; CDR3: CSVWGGTGAYEQYF
J: TRBJ2-2; V: TRBV5-4; CDR3: CASSLGKGLLGELFF
J: TRBJ1-5; V: TRBV20-1; CDR3: CSARGDSGRADTHF
J: TRBJ2-7; V: TRBV20-1; CDR3: CSYHPWAYEQYF
J: TRBJ2-3; V: TRBV2; CDR3: CASSGQRDTQYF
J: TRBJ2-7; V: TRBV7-8; CDR3: CASSNSPQASYEQYF
J: TRBJ2-3; V: TRBV7-6; CDR3: CASSLGTSGRNTDTQYF
J: TRBJ2-5; V: TRBV29-1; CDR3: CSVVRAGGPFSETQYF
J: .; V: TRBV15; CDR3: CATSRDWGPKAGEGKNIQYF
J: TRBJ2-6; V: TRBV7-2; CDR3: CASSATRSLSGANVLTF
J: TRBJ2-2; V: TRBV7-3; CDR3: CASSLQAGESGELFF
J: TRBJ2-3; V: TRBV10-2; CDR3: CASAQGQSSTDTQYF
J: TRBJ2-7; V: TRBV6-4; CDR3: CASSEEQGNEQYF
J: TRBJ2-7; V: TRBV2; CDR3: CANPGTSVTYEQYF
J: TRBJ2-7; V: TRBV19; CDR3: CASSWRGSEQYF
J: TRBJ1-6; V: TRBV7-9; CDR3: CASSSTGGSSPLHF
J: TRBJ1-4; V: TRBV20-1; CDR3: CSARDQGTIANEKLFF
J: TRBJ1-5; V: TRBV3-1; CDR3: CASSHMRGQPQHF
J: TRBJ2-2; V: TRBV6-6; CDR3: CASSETGGGTGELFF
J: TRBJ2-2; V: TRBV20-1; CDR3: CSARAPTNPTGELFF
J: TRBJ1-1; V: TRBV12-3/TRBV12-4; CDR3: CASTPGQGATEAFF
J: TRBJ1-4; V: TRBV7-9; CDR3: CASSLALNEKLFF
J: TRBJ2-2; V: TRBV6-5; CDR3: CASSAYTGELVF
J: TRBJ1-2; V: TRBV27; CDR3: CASSSTGALWNGYTF
J: TRBJ1-4; V: TRBV7-6; CDR3: CASSSRDSPNEKLFF
J: TRBJ1-4; V: TRBV6-1; CDR3: CASNLYSTNEKLFF
J: TRBJ2-7; V: TRBV7-2; CDR3: CASSHWDAYYEQYF
J: TRBJ2-7; V: TRBV5-4; CDR3: CASSLYRGGDMTYEQYF
J: TRBJ2-7; V: TRBV7-9; CDR3: CASSSPHGTSGSYEQYF
J: TRBJ2-5; V: TRBV2; CDR3: CASWDRGPQETQYF
J: TRBJ2-7; V: TRBV7-8; CDR3: CASSSGTGDEQYF
J: TRBJ1-3; V: TRBV5-1; CDR3: CASTGTGDGNTIYF
J: TRBJ1-4; V: TRBV6-5; CDR3: CASSYKTGWELFF
J: TRBJ2-7; V: TRBV4-3; CDR3: CASSHLVLSYEQYF
J: TRBJ1-5; V: TRBV28; CDR3: CASSSWSQPQHF
J: TRBJ2-2; V: TRBV5-1; CDR3: CASSLVSTGTGELFF
J: TRBJ2-5; V: TRBV20-1; CDR3: CSARSGGRGRETQYF
J: TRBJ2-2; V: TRBV7-9; CDR3: CASSLAGTTGELFF